This T cell receptor (beta chain) was captured in a study of long-term antiretroviral therapy in people with HIV. Across the study: The 2015 immediate-ART recommendation was preceded by the earliest samples by about a decade.

Germline CDR1 MNHEY, CDR2 SVGAGI. V was pared by 9 bases and J by 1 base, with 10 bases between. CDR3 length: 12 residues. All participants with HIV were treated in the United States. Each specimen consisted of roughly 0.9-10 million cryopreserved PBMC prior to extraction of DNA. Survey-level resolution applied to immunoSEQ assay v3.0. Sequencing of each sample targeted roughly 40,000-50,000 T-cell genomes. The table came from immunoSEQ multiplex PCR; TCRdb's copy has only in-frame clones and leaves some out. Found here are about 50,000 clones, roughly 80% of them singletons; the top ten hold under 3%.

This sequence was found in a woman between 18 and 30 years old with HIV. The source was unsorted PBMCs, collected 0.8 years after starting antiretroviral therapy. The chain employs TRBV6-5 and TRBJ2-7, with D possibly being TRBD2 (6 bases). The CDR3 bases are TGTGCCAGTGGGGGGTTATCCTACGAGCAGTACTTC. Its protein product is CASGGLSYEQYF.